Listed below are T cell receptor beta chains from one sample, sequenced in a study of metastatic and nonmetastatic thyroid tumors. TCRdb called clones again from the PCR reads with MiXCR. The sample shows tens of thousands of clones, approximately 25% of them seen only once. The sample taken for sequencing was blood. These receptor sequences come from a female donor with papillary thyroid cancer or a benign thyroid nodule (not recorded which). Some clones in this sample may be carry-over from other donors' samples. The CDR3 runs from the conserved cysteine through the conserved F or W. D genes are given only for firm matches. Clone size, where shown, is once, few, many, or a class for clones that have expanded.

v_gene: TRBV2; len: 12; d_gene: -; abundance: -; j_gene: TRBJ1-2; CDR3nt: TGTGCCAGCAGTGATAGTGAGAGAGGCTACACCTTC; CDR3aa: CASSDSERGYTF
v_gene: TRBV7-2; len: 16; d_gene: TRBD2; abundance: -; j_gene: TRBJ2-1; CDR3nt: TGTGCCAGCAGCTTAGGCTTTAGCGGGGGCTACAATGAGCAGTTCTTC; CDR3aa: CASSLGFSGGYNEQFF
v_gene: TRBV12-3/TRBV12-4; len: 11; d_gene: -; abundance: many; j_gene: TRBJ2-1; CDR3nt: TGTGCCAGCTCTTCCCGGAATGAGCAGTTCTTC; CDR3aa: CASSSRNEQFF
v_gene: TRBV2; len: 18; d_gene: TRBD2; abundance: -; j_gene: TRBJ2-3; CDR3nt: TGTGCCAGCAGTGGACCCTTTTGGCGCGGGGGTGAGACAGATACGCAGTATTTT; CDR3aa: CASSGPFWRGGETDTQYF
v_gene: TRBV6-1; len: 15; d_gene: -; abundance: few; j_gene: TRBJ2-7; CDR3nt: TGTGCCAGCAGTGACAATAGCGGTGGGTCCTACGAGCAGTACTTC; CDR3aa: CASSDNSGGSYEQYF
v_gene: TRBV24-1; len: 16; d_gene: -; abundance: few; j_gene: TRBJ2-7; CDR3nt: TGTGCCACCGGGACTGATGGTGGGGGCGAATCCTACGAGCAGTACTTC; CDR3aa: CATGTDGGGESYEQYF
v_gene: TRBV28; len: 11; d_gene: -; abundance: many; j_gene: TRBJ1-2; CDR3nt: TGTGCCAGCAGCTCCCCGCCTGGCTACACCTTC; CDR3aa: CASSSPPGYTF
v_gene: TRBV11-3; len: 15; d_gene: -; abundance: many; j_gene: TRBJ2-7; CDR3nt: TGTGCCAGCAGCTTATCTAGCGTGATCTCCTACGAGCAGTACTTC; CDR3aa: CASSLSSVISYEQYF
v_gene: TRBV2; len: 14; d_gene: -; abundance: -; j_gene: TRBJ1-1; CDR3nt: TGTGCCAGCAGTGTCCGGGGGGGAAACACTGAAGCTTTCTTT; CDR3aa: CASSVRGGNTEAFF
v_gene: TRBV20-1; len: 11; d_gene: -; abundance: many; j_gene: TRBJ2-1; CDR3nt: TGCAGTGCGCCACTAGTTGATGAGCAGTTCTTC; CDR3aa: CSAPLVDEQFF
v_gene: TRBV6-1; len: 17; d_gene: TRBD1; abundance: many; j_gene: TRBJ2-2; CDR3nt: TGTGCCAGCAGGTCCTCGGACGGGACAGGGGTCACCGGGGAGCTGTTTTTT; CDR3aa: CASRSSDGTGVTGELFF
v_gene: TRBV11-2; len: 14; d_gene: -; abundance: medium-sized; j_gene: TRBJ2-7; CDR3nt: TGTGCCAGCAACCCAGCCAGGGGTTCCTACGAGCAGTACTTC; CDR3aa: CASNPARGSYEQYF
v_gene: TRBV20-1; len: 12; d_gene: -; abundance: many; j_gene: TRBJ1-1; CDR3nt: TGCAGTGCTAGAGATAAGGTTCTAGAAGCTTTCTTT; CDR3aa: CSARDKVLEAFF
v_gene: TRBV4-1; len: 16; d_gene: -; abundance: -; j_gene: TRBJ2-3; CDR3nt: TGCGCCAGCAGCAAAGGGCTTTCCCGTAGAACAGATACGCAGTATTTT; CDR3aa: CASSKGLSRRTDTQYF
v_gene: TRBV6-5; len: 15; d_gene: -; abundance: medium-sized; j_gene: TRBJ2-1; CDR3nt: TGTGCCAGCAGTTACGGGGCGGGGAACTACAATGAGCAGTTCTTC; CDR3aa: CASSYGAGNYNEQFF
v_gene: TRBV9; len: 17; d_gene: TRBD2; abundance: many; j_gene: TRBJ2-1; CDR3nt: TGTGCCAGCAGCGGAAGGGTGGGACTAGCGGGGTCCAATGAGCAGTTCTTC; CDR3aa: CASSGRVGLAGSNEQFF
v_gene: TRBV20-1; len: 15; d_gene: TRBD2; abundance: -; j_gene: TRBJ2-1; CDR3nt: TGCAGTGCTAGTAGCGGGGAGAGCTCCTACAATGAGCAGTTCTTC; CDR3aa: CSASSGESSYNEQFF
v_gene: TRBV10-3; len: 14; d_gene: TRBD1; abundance: many; j_gene: TRBJ2-5; CDR3nt: TGTGCCATCAGTGCAGGACAGGAGTGGGAGACCCAGTACTTC; CDR3aa: CAISAGQEWETQYF
v_gene: TRBV10-1; len: 13; d_gene: -; abundance: many; j_gene: TRBJ1-4; CDR3nt: TGCGCCAGCAGTGAAGGACCGTATGAAAAACTGTTTTTT; CDR3aa: CASSEGPYEKLFF
v_gene: TRBV9; len: 13; d_gene: -; abundance: many; j_gene: TRBJ1-2; CDR3nt: TGTGCCAGCAGCAGGGATGAAAACTATGGCTACACCTTC; CDR3aa: CASSRDENYGYTF
v_gene: TRBV9; len: 13; d_gene: -; abundance: many; j_gene: TRBJ2-7; CDR3nt: TGTGCCAGCAGCGTAGAGGGTAGGGCCCAGCAGTACTTC; CDR3aa: CASSVEGRAQQYF
v_gene: TRBV24-1; len: 16; d_gene: TRBD1; abundance: many; j_gene: TRBJ2-3; CDR3nt: TGTGCCACCAGTGACCAAAGGGGGCTCTACGGGGATACGCAGTATTTT; CDR3aa: CATSDQRGLYGDTQYF
v_gene: TRBV18; len: 15; d_gene: TRBD2; abundance: -; j_gene: TRBJ2-1; CDR3nt: TGTGCCAGCTCACTCGGGACTACCGGTTACAATGAGCAGTTCTTC; CDR3aa: CASSLGTTGYNEQFF
v_gene: TRBV10-2; len: 16; d_gene: -; abundance: many; j_gene: TRBJ1-2; CDR3nt: TGCGCCAGCAGTGACCCATACAGCGGGGACGGCTATGGCTACACCTTC; CDR3aa: CASSDPYSGDGYGYTF
v_gene: TRBV6-2/TRBV6-3; len: 21; d_gene: TRBD2; abundance: -; j_gene: TRBJ2-7; CDR3nt: TGTGCCAGCAGTTACTCGCACGCGACGGGTAGCGGGAGCTCCGGGCTCTACGAGCAGTACTTC; CDR3aa: CASSYSHATGSGSSGLYEQYF
v_gene: TRBV28; len: 15; d_gene: TRBD2; abundance: medium-sized; j_gene: TRBJ2-1; CDR3nt: TGTGCCAGCAGTTTATCCCCGCTAGCGGGAGCCGAGCAGTTCTTC; CDR3aa: CASSLSPLAGAEQFF
v_gene: TRBV18; len: 14; d_gene: -; abundance: many; j_gene: TRBJ2-4; CDR3nt: TGTGCCAGCTCACCGAACAACCCCCAGGACATTCAGTACTTC; CDR3aa: CASSPNNPQDIQYF
v_gene: TRBV27; len: 13; d_gene: -; abundance: many; j_gene: TRBJ1-5; CDR3nt: TGTGCCAGCAGTTTATCCCGTCAACAGCCCCAGCATTTT; CDR3aa: CASSLSRQQPQHF
v_gene: TRBV4-2; len: 16; d_gene: -; abundance: -; j_gene: TRBJ1-6; CDR3nt: TGTTCCAGCAGCCAAGTTGAAGGACCCATTAATTCACCCCTCCACTTT; CDR3aa: CSSSQVEGPINSPLHF
v_gene: TRBV6-6; len: 14; d_gene: -; abundance: few; j_gene: TRBJ2-7; CDR3nt: TGTGCCAGCAGTTATAAGGCGGGGCCCTACGATCAGTACTTC; CDR3aa: CASSYKAGPYDQYF
v_gene: TRBV3-1; len: 17; d_gene: -; abundance: many; j_gene: TRBJ1-1; CDR3nt: TGTGCCAGCAGCCAAGGGAGGGGCCCCTCCATGAACACTGAAGCTTTCTTT; CDR3aa: CASSQGRGPSMNTEAFF
v_gene: TRBV28; len: 17; d_gene: TRBD2; abundance: medium-sized; j_gene: TRBJ2-1; CDR3nt: TGTGCCAGCATATCCTTAGCGGGTCAGAGCTCCTACAATGAGCAGTTCTTC; CDR3aa: CASISLAGQSSYNEQFF
v_gene: TRBV7-9; len: 15; d_gene: -; abundance: many; j_gene: TRBJ1-2; CDR3nt: TGTGCCAGCAGCCCCTCAAGCGGGGGCCCTGATGGCTACACCTTC; CDR3aa: CASSPSSGGPDGYTF
v_gene: TRBV18; len: 19; d_gene: TRBD2; abundance: many; j_gene: TRBJ2-7; CDR3nt: TGTGCCAGCTCACGCACCGGGACTAGCGGGAGTGGTAGCTCCTACGAGCAGTACTTC; CDR3aa: CASSRTGTSGSGSSYEQYF
v_gene: TRBV20-1; len: 12; d_gene: -; abundance: -; j_gene: TRBJ2-7; CDR3nt: TGCAGTGCGGGGGGCATCTCCTACGAGCAGTACTTC; CDR3aa: CSAGGISYEQYF
v_gene: TRBV18; len: 15; d_gene: -; abundance: -; j_gene: TRBJ2-5; CDR3nt: TGTGCCAGCTCACCAGGCAATAGTGCGGTAGAGACCCAGTACTTC; CDR3aa: CASSPGNSAVETQYF
v_gene: TRBV2; len: 12; d_gene: TRBD1; abundance: many; j_gene: TRBJ2-5; CDR3nt: TGTGCCAGCGGGACAGGGGACGAGACCCAGTACTTC; CDR3aa: CASGTGDETQYF
v_gene: TRBV11-2; len: 17; d_gene: TRBD2; abundance: -; j_gene: TRBJ2-7; CDR3nt: TGTGCCAGCAGCGTAAGTAGCGGGAGCTCCGTGCTCTACGAGCAGTACTTC; CDR3aa: CASSVSSGSSVLYEQYF
v_gene: TRBV11-2; len: 16; d_gene: TRBD1; abundance: many; j_gene: TRBJ1-1; CDR3nt: TGTGCCAGCAGTTTCAATACAGGGGGGAATTACCCTGAAGCTTTCTTT; CDR3aa: CASSFNTGGNYPEAFF
v_gene: TRBV6-1; len: 11; d_gene: -; abundance: medium-sized; j_gene: TRBJ1-5; CDR3nt: TGTGCCAGCAGTGAATCTCAGCCCCAGCATTTT; CDR3aa: CASSESQPQHF
v_gene: TRBV12-3/TRBV12-4; len: 15; d_gene: TRBD1; abundance: many; j_gene: TRBJ2-5; CDR3nt: TGTGCCACCACCACCGACAGGGCGCCCCAAGAGACCCAGTACTTC; CDR3aa: CATTTDRAPQETQYF